This T cell receptor beta chain was obtained from a study of identifying expanded T cells in peripheral blood. No infections or other immune events were documented during collection. Germline-derived CDR1 and CDR2 are SGHKS and YYEKEE (reference sequence). The junction had 5 bases not matched to a gene; V was cut back by 5 bases and J by 8 bases. The CDR3 spans 12 residues. Overall study findings and caveats: Across healthy donors, higher total template counts meant significantly greater roughly 2-week count variance. Over two and four weeks, about 16 and 19 clones changed, versus around 1.2 between replicates.

The method was immunoSEQ multiplex PCR; TCRdb's version includes in-frame clones alone and lacks a portion of them. The sample consists of some 130,000 clones, 75% to 90% of them appearing once. About this clone itself: Its antigen remains unknown.

The chain links TRBV5-5 to TRBJ1-2, with 8 bases that match TRBD1. This TCR was sampled from a person between 18 and 70 years old in good health. Sequencing was performed on blood. The CDR3 reads CASRRQGRGYTF. In DNA, the CDR3 is TGTGCCAGCAGGAGACAGGGGAGAGGCTACACCTTC.